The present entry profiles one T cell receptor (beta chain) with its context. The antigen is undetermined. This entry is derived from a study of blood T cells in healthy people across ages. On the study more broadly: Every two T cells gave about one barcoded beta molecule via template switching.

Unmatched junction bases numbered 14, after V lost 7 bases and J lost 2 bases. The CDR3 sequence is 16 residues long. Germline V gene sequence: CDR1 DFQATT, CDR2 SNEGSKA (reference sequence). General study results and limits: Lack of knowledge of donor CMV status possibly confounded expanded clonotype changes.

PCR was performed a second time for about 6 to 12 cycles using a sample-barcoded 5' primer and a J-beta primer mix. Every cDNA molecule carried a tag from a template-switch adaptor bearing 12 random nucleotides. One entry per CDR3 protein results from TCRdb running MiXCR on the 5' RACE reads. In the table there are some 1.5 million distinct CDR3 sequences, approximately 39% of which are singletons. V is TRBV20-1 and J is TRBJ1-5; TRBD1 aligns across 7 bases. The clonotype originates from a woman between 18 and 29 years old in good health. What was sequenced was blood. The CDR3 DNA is TGCAGTGTTGGTAACCCGGGACAGTCCCGCAATCAGCCCCAGCATTTT. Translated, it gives CSVGNPGQSRNQPQHF.